The clone carrying this T cell receptor beta chain was picked up many times. No antigen is known for it. This record belongs to a study of identical twins. General study results and limits: Modeled out-of-frame TCR alpha sharing in monozygotic twins fell below observed levels. The analysis was cross-sectional rather than longitudinal within donors. Excess low generation probability was seen in twin-shared out-of-frame alpha sequences.

Using its own MiXCR run on the 5' RACE reads, TCRdb lists one record per CDR3 protein. This sample has 690,000 or so distinct CDR3 sequences, with 8% to 9% found just once. V was pared by 6 bases and J by 12 bases, with 16 bases of the junction left unmatched. The CDR3 loop spans 14 amino acids. These data also featured in a second study, about yellow fever vaccine responses in identical twins. As that study records: Reportedly, the T cell response mounted by twins to vaccine seemed partly convergent, partly personalized.

The rearrangement uses TRBV12-3 or TRBV12-4 and TRBJ2-7, with 8 nucleotides matching TRBD2. Sequenced input: PBMCs. The sequence was collected from a woman aged 18-29 years in good health. This chain's CDR3 is CASSRQGQKAGVYF. The CDR3, as DNA: TGTGCCAGCAGCCGACAAGGGCAGAAAGCGGGAGTGTACTTC.